A selection of T cell receptor beta chains follows, all from one sample in a study of vaccination effects on CD4 cells after COVID-19. These receptors have no identified antigens. Profiled with immunoSEQ multiplex PCR; TCRdb holds only in-frame clones, not every one. The table shows about 18,000 clones, with over 65% occurring only once. Sample: CD4+ T cells from PBMCs cultured with SARS-CoV-2 spike peptides, taken after COVID-19 vaccination. These receptors came from a human donor who had a prior SARS-CoV-2 infection. Both conserved end residues are part of each CDR3. The D gene is left open where the match is weak. The size of a clone is reported for some rows only, either as once, few or many, or as a class for expanded clones.

v_gene	d_gene	j_gene	abundance	CDR3nt	CDR3aa
TRBV7-9	NA	TRBJ2-1	few	TGTGCCAGCAGCTTCTCGGGAGTAGTCAATGAGCAGTTCTTC	CASSFSGVVNEQFF
TRBV6-4	NA	TRBJ1-2	medium-sized	TGTGCCAGGGCCCTAAACACCTTC	CARALNTF
TRBV9	NA	TRBJ2-5	NA	TGTGCCAGCAGCGTAGGGAGCTCGGGCGGATCACAAGAGACCCAGTACTTC	CASSVGSSGGSQETQYF
TRBV5-1	TRBD1	TRBJ2-1	NA	TGCGCCAGCAGCTCTGCAGGGGGACCAAATGAGCAGTTCTTC	CASSSAGGPNEQFF
TRBV6-5	NA	TRBJ1-1	NA	TGTGCCAGCAGTTCCCCCCAGGGCACTGAAGCTTTCTTT	CASSSPQGTEAFF
TRBV6-5	NA	TRBJ1-2	NA	TGTGCCAGCAGCCCCGCGGGGCAGCATGGCTACACCTTC	CASSPAGQHGYTF
TRBV5-1	NA	TRBJ2-1	NA	TGCGCCAGCAGCTTGAGGCCGGGGTACAATGAGCAGTTCTTC	CASSLRPGYNEQFF
TRBV5-6	TRBD1	TRBJ1-5	NA	TGTGCCAGCAGCTTACGCAGGGGGCGAGACCAGCCCCAGCATTTT	CASSLRRGRDQPQHF
TRBV12-5	TRBD2	TRBJ2-7	NA	TGTGCTAGTGGTTTGGGTAGCGGGTCCCGTGGTGAGCAGTACTTC	CASGLGSGSRGEQYF
TRBV24-1	NA	TRBJ1-5	NA	TGTGCCACCAGTGATTTAACTGGGAATCAGCCCCAGCATTTT	CATSDLTGNQPQHF
TRBV5-7	TRBD1	TRBJ2-1	NA	TGTGCCAGCAGCTTGCAGGGGGCTGGCTCCTACAATGAGCAGTTCTTC	CASSLQGAGSYNEQFF
TRBV7-8	TRBD2	TRBJ2-2	once	TGTGCCAGCAGCCCCCGAGCGGGGGGGTCCACCGGGGAGCTGTTTTTT	CASSPRAGGSTGELFF
TRBV11-3	NA	TRBJ2-5	NA	TGTGCCAGCAGCTTAGCCCAAGAGACCCAGTACTTC	CASSLAQETQYF
TRBV7-2	NA	TRBJ2-5	NA	TGTGCCAGCAGCTTCGAGGCTCGGAAGACCCAGTACTTC	CASSFEARKTQYF
TRBV6-4	NA	TRBJ1-2	few	TGTGCCAGCAGCCCGGGACACGGACTAAACTATGGCTACACCTTC	CASSPGHGLNYGYTF
TRBV7-6	NA	TRBJ2-3	NA	TGTGCCAGCAGCCTGGGAAAGAGTAGAACCACAGATACGCAGTATTTT	CASSLGKSRTTDTQYF
TRBV29-1	TRBD1	TRBJ1-2	NA	TGCAGCGTTGAAGATCCCCGACAGGGGGTACACTATGGCTACACCTTC	CSVEDPRQGVHYGYTF
TRBV5-1	NA	TRBJ2-3	NA	TGCGCCAGCGGGGGGCAGGTTTGGACAGATACGCAGTATTTT	CASGGQVWTDTQYF
TRBV5-1	TRBD1	TRBJ2-5	NA	TGCGCCAGCAGCAGGGGACAGGGGCTGACTCAAGAGACCCAGTACTTC	CASSRGQGLTQETQYF
TRBV5-1	NA	TRBJ2-7	NA	TGCGCCAGCAGCTTGGGGCCTCTCTACGAGCAGTACTTC	CASSLGPLYEQYF
TRBV4-3	TRBD2	TRBJ2-1	NA	TGCGCCAGCAGCCAAGACCGCGGGAGGCCGGATGGCGATGAGCAGTTCTTC	CASSQDRGRPDGDEQFF
TRBV4-2	NA	TRBJ2-2	NA	TGTGCCAGCAGCCAAGATTGGCCTGGGGGGACCGGGGAGCTGTTTTTT	CASSQDWPGGTGELFF
TRBV4-1	NA	TRBJ1-6	few	TGCGCCAGCAGCCAAGATGGTAGCAATTCACCCCTCCACTTT	CASSQDGSNSPLHF
TRBV7-7	TRBD2	TRBJ2-1	NA	TGTGCTAGCAGCTTGGGACTAGCGGAATACAATGAGCAGTTCTTC	CASSLGLAEYNEQFF
TRBV24-1	NA	TRBJ1-2	NA	TGTGCCACCAGTGATGGGGCGTCGTATAGCTATGGCTACACCTTC	CATSDGASYSYGYTF
TRBV11-3	NA	TRBJ2-3	NA	TGTGCCAGCAGTTCAGGAGCGGTGGGAGTGGCAGATACGCAGTATTTT	CASSSGAVGVADTQYF
TRBV18	NA	TRBJ1-1	NA	TGTGCCAGCTCACAGGGGCAGAACACTGAAGCTTTCTTT	CASSQGQNTEAFF
TRBV5-4	NA	TRBJ2-7	NA	TGTGCCAGCAGCTTGAGGCGGGACTTTACCCACTACGAGCAGTACTTC	CASSLRRDFTHYEQYF
TRBV5-8	NA	TRBJ2-7	NA	TGTGCCAGCAGCTTGTTTTGGGGACCCTACGAGCAGTACTTC	CASSLFWGPYEQYF
TRBV6-5	TRBD1	TRBJ2-7	once	TGTGCCAGCAGTTTGGGACAGGGGGCCAGGGAGCAGTACTTC	CASSLGQGAREQYF
TRBV30	NA	TRBJ2-2	NA	TGTGCCTGGAGGGGTCACACCGGGGAGCTGTTTTTT	CAWRGHTGELFF
TRBV11-3	TRBD2	TRBJ2-5	NA	TGTGCCAGCAGCAACACCGGGACTAGCTTACTGGGGGAGACCCAGTACTTC	CASSNTGTSLLGETQYF
TRBV9	NA	TRBJ1-1	NA	TGTGCCAGCAGCGTAGCCGGGACATTGAACACTGAAGCTTTCTTT	CASSVAGTLNTEAFF
TRBV11-3	TRBD2	TRBJ2-1	NA	TGTGCCAGCAGCTTAGGACTAGCGGGAGCTGAGCAGTTCTTC	CASSLGLAGAEQFF
TRBV5-1	NA	TRBJ1-1	NA	TGCGCCAGCAGCTTGGAGGTAGCCACGACTAACACTGAAGCTTTCTTT	CASSLEVATTNTEAFF
TRBV5-1	TRBD2	TRBJ2-7	NA	TGCGCCAGCAGCTCGGGACTAGCGGGAGGTTCCGAGCAGTACTTC	CASSSGLAGGSEQYF
TRBV3-1/TRBV3-2	TRBD1	TRBJ1-2	few	TGTGCCAGCAGTAGGACAGGGGGCTATGGCTACACCTTC	CASSRTGGYGYTF
TRBV5-4	TRBD2	TRBJ2-7	NA	TGTGCCAGCAGCCCAGCGGGAGGCGAGCAGTACTTC	CASSPAGGEQYF
TRBV7-9	NA	TRBJ1-2	NA	TGTGCCAGCAGCCGGGGACAAAACTATGGCTACACCTTC	CASSRGQNYGYTF
TRBV30	NA	TRBJ1-5	NA	TGTGCCTGGAGCGGGGGTAGCAATCAGCCCCAGCATTTT	CAWSGGSNQPQHF
TRBV18	NA	TRBJ2-5	NA	TGTGCCAGCTCACCAGCGAGGCTTCAAGAGACCCAGTACTTC	CASSPARLQETQYF
TRBV2	NA	TRBJ2-6	NA	TGTGCCAGCAGTGCAAGCTCTGGGGCCAACGTCCTGACTTTC	CASSASSGANVLTF
TRBV19	TRBD1	TRBJ1-6	NA	TGTGCCAGTAGTGCGAACCCCCCCCGGGACAGCTATAATTCACCCCTCCACTTT	CASSANPPRDSYNSPLHF
TRBV6-2/TRBV6-3	NA	TRBJ2-7	NA	TGTGCCAGCAGTTTAGGGACATCCTCCTACGAGCAGTACTTC	CASSLGTSSYEQYF
TRBV21-1	NA	TRBJ2-6	NA	TGTGCCAGCAGCAAAGGTCAACCGGGACAGGGGACTGGGGCCAACGTCCTGACTTTC	CASSKGQPGQGTGANVLTF
TRBV19	NA	TRBJ1-5	NA	TGTGCCAGTAGTATTATATTGGGGGGGGATCAGCCCCAGCATTTT	CASSIILGGDQPQHF
TRBV19	TRBD2	TRBJ2-1	NA	TGTGCCAGTAGTCGGGCGGGGGGATCCTACAATGAGCAGTTCTTC	CASSRAGGSYNEQFF
TRBV3-1/TRBV3-2	NA	TRBJ1-1	few	TGTGCCAGCAGCCAAGGGGTTGCCACTGAAGCTTTCTTT	CASSQGVATEAFF
TRBV11-2	NA	TRBJ1-3	NA	TGTGCCAGCAGCTCACTCGGAAACACCATATATTTT	CASSSLGNTIYF
TRBV30	NA	TRBJ2-1	NA	TGTGCCTGGAGTGAGTCTGTATCCTACAATGAGCAGTTCTTC	CAWSESVSYNEQFF
TRBV2	NA	TRBJ1-6	few	TGTGCCAGCAGGGTCAGTAATTCACCCCTCCACTTT	CASRVSNSPLHF
TRBV4-2	TRBD1	TRBJ1-1	NA	TGTGCCAGCAGCCAAATTCGGGGGACAGGGGCTGGGGCTGAAGCTTTCTTT	CASSQIRGTGAGAEAFF